Listed below are T cell receptor beta chains from one sample, sequenced in a study of blood T cell repertoires in COVID-19. Only in-frame clones appear in the TCRdb table, and some are missing; sequencing was by immunoSEQ multiplex PCR. Counted here are 80,000 to 100,000 clones, around 87% occurring once; the ten biggest clones make up nearly 20%. Sequencing was done on a sample of peripheral blood. The receptors here all came from a human donor in a cohort sampled during active COVID-19. The CDR3 runs from the conserved cysteine through the conserved F or W. Fields, in order: V gene, D gene, clone size, J gene, CDR3 protein, CDR3 DNA. A D gene is named only where the DNA matches it firmly. Expanded clones are given a class, and other clones once, few, many or no size at all.

V: TRBV7-3; D: TRBD1; size: few; J: TRBJ1-1; CDR3: CASSRLTGGTEAFF; DNA: TGTGCCAGCAGCCGACTCACAGGGGGCACTGAAGCTTTCTTT
V: TRBV5-4; D: TRBD1; size: .; J: TRBJ2-7; CDR3: CASSPTAGQGAFHEQYF; DNA: TGTGCCAGCAGCCCAACCGCCGGGCAGGGGGCTTTCCACGAGCAGTACTTC
V: TRBV28; D: .; size: .; J: TRBJ2-7; CDR3: CASSHTTLGFAYEQYF; DNA: TGTGCCAGCAGTCACACTACACTAGGGTTTGCTTACGAGCAGTACTTC
V: TRBV10-3; D: .; size: .; J: TRBJ2-3; CDR3: CAISESNWAPVITDTQYF; DNA: TGTGCCATCAGTGAGTCGAACTGGGCCCCGGTGATCACAGATACGCAGTATTTT
V: TRBV5-1; D: .; size: .; J: TRBJ1-2; CDR3: CASSSWRQEANYGYTF; DNA: TGCGCCAGCAGCTCGTGGAGACAGGAAGCTAACTATGGCTACACCTTC
V: TRBV6-1; D: .; size: .; J: TRBJ1-4; CDR3: CASSEVQGVEEKLFF; DNA: TGTGCCAGCAGTGAAGTTCAAGGGGTTGAGGAAAAACTGTTTTTT
V: TRBV11-3; D: .; size: .; J: TRBJ2-1; CDR3: CASSGGSGNEQFF; DNA: TGTGCCAGCAGCGGGGGGTCGGGGAATGAGCAGTTCTTC
V: TRBV7-9; D: .; size: .; J: TRBJ2-7; CDR3: CASSLAQAGTYEQYF; DNA: TGTGCCAGCAGCTTAGCGCAGGCGGGAACCTACGAGCAGTACTTC
V: TRBV7-9; D: TRBD1; size: .; J: TRBJ2-7; CDR3: CASSLASGQGNYEQYF; DNA: TGTGCCAGCAGCTTAGCTTCTGGACAGGGGAACTACGAGCAGTACTTC
V: TRBV9; D: .; size: .; J: TRBJ2-7; CDR3: CASSPGTSPYEQYF; DNA: TGTGCCAGCAGCCCGGGGACATCCCCCTACGAGCAGTACTTC
V: TRBV19; D: TRBD2; size: .; J: TRBJ2-2; CDR3: CASRNEGDRGLADYTGELFF; DNA: TGTGCCAGTAGAAACGAGGGAGACAGGGGACTAGCGGATTACACCGGGGAGCTGTTTTTT
V: TRBV18; D: .; size: .; J: TRBJ1-3; CDR3: CASSPPTAGHSGNTIYF; DNA: TGTGCCAGCTCACCACCTACCGCAGGGCACTCTGGAAACACCATATATTTT
V: TRBV5-6; D: .; size: .; J: TRBJ1-5; CDR3: CASSPRGANNQPQHF; DNA: TGTGCCAGCAGCCCCCGGGGGGCTAACAATCAGCCCCAGCATTTT
V: TRBV3-1/TRBV3-2; D: .; size: .; J: TRBJ2-7; CDR3: CASSLSGTYEQYF; DNA: TGTGCCAGCAGCCTCTCGGGGACCTACGAGCAGTACTTC
V: TRBV6-6; D: TRBD1; size: .; J: TRBJ1-5; CDR3: CASSYSFQGALQPQHF; DNA: TGTGCCAGCAGTTACTCTTTCCAGGGGGCCCTTCAGCCCCAGCATTTT
V: TRBV19; D: .; size: .; J: TRBJ1-2; CDR3: CASKLAEAYGYTF; DNA: TGTGCCAGTAAATTGGCAGAGGCCTATGGCTACACCTTC
V: TRBV4-3; D: .; size: .; J: TRBJ2-7; CDR3: CASSFTPGQRGPEQYF; DNA: TGCGCCAGCAGTTTCACGCCGGGACAAAGGGGACCCGAGCAGTACTTC
V: TRBV18; D: TRBD1; size: once; J: TRBJ1-1; CDR3: CASSPQRTGLSAEAFF; DNA: TGTGCCAGCTCACCTCAAAGGACAGGCCTTAGCGCTGAAGCTTTCTTT
V: TRBV7-6; D: TRBD2; size: .; J: TRBJ2-1; CDR3: CASSNRGTSGDFNEQFF; DNA: TGTGCCAGCAGCAACCGCGGGACTAGCGGGGATTTCAATGAGCAGTTCTTC
V: TRBV5-6; D: TRBD1; size: .; J: TRBJ1-4; CDR3: CASSWGTGFENEKLFF; DNA: TGTGCCAGCAGCTGGGGGACAGGGTTCGAAAATGAAAAACTGTTTTTT
V: TRBV5-1; D: TRBD1; size: .; J: TRBJ1-6; CDR3: CASSSGQGMSSPLHF; DNA: TGCGCCAGCAGCTCGGGACAGGGTATGTCTTCACCCCTCCACTTT
V: TRBV10-3; D: .; size: .; J: TRBJ2-5; CDR3: CAISEVLDTETQYF; DNA: TGTGCCATCAGTGAGGTACTAGACACAGAGACCCAGTACTTC
V: TRBV11-2; D: TRBD1; size: few; J: TRBJ1-6; CDR3: CASSPPGTVPTPLHF; DNA: TGTGCCAGCAGCCCGCCCGGGACAGTCCCAACACCCCTCCACTTT
V: TRBV25-1; D: TRBD1; size: .; J: TRBJ1-2; CDR3: CASSGRQGAEVDGYTF; DNA: TGTGCCAGCAGTGGGAGACAGGGGGCGGAGGTAGATGGCTACACCTTC
V: TRBV5-1; D: .; size: .; J: TRBJ2-7; CDR3: CASIKEPSTERGEQYF; DNA: TGCGCCAGCATAAAAGAACCCTCGACAGAAAGAGGCGAGCAGTACTTC
V: TRBV7-7; D: TRBD2; size: .; J: TRBJ2-7; CDR3: CASSSGLAVMYEQYF; DNA: TGTGCTAGCAGCTCTGGACTAGCGGTAATGTACGAGCAGTACTTC
V: TRBV5-1; D: TRBD2; size: .; J: TRBJ2-2; CDR3: CASSPGLAGTGELFF; DNA: TGCGCCAGCAGCCCGGGACTAGCGGGGACCGGGGAGCTGTTTTTT
V: TRBV4-1; D: TRBD2; size: .; J: TRBJ2-1; CDR3: CASSQAPRREFYNEQFF; DNA: TGCGCCAGCAGCCAAGCTCCCCGGCGGGAGTTCTACAATGAGCAGTTCTTC
V: TRBV7-8; D: .; size: .; J: TRBJ2-2; CDR3: CASSLVWGRANTGELFF; DNA: TGTGCCAGCAGCTTAGTTTGGGGCAGGGCGAACACCGGGGAGCTGTTTTTT
V: TRBV7-9; D: TRBD1; size: .; J: TRBJ2-1; CDR3: CASSFAGQGYNEQFF; DNA: TGTGCCAGCAGCTTTGCGGGACAGGGCTACAATGAGCAGTTCTTC